The 31 T cell receptor beta chains given below trace back to one sample, sequenced in a study of cytomegalovirus exposure and HLA in healthy donors. PCR primers comprised 60 Vbeta and 13 Jbeta primers. Here immunoSEQ multiplex PCR was the method, and the copy in TCRdb shows in-frame clones only, minus some. There are about 78,000 clones in the sample; 72% occur only once, and 11% lies in the top ten. Sequencing used PBMCs. Receptors originate from a woman in her forties in good health and CMV-seropositive.

This clone has just a few counts. The V gene is TRBV18, the J gene TRBJ2-5; D remains unclear. V was cut by 1 base and J by 4 bases, with 4 bases left in between. CDR3 length: 12 residues. Per the germline V gene, CDR1 is KGHSH and CDR2 is LQKENI. The DNA of the CDR3 is TGTGCCAGCTCACCACTTCGAGAGACCCAGTACTTC. Protein product: CASSPLRETQYF.

The chain links TRBV18 to TRBJ2-1; 9 bases are a match to TRBD2. The CDR3 runs to 14 residues. Per the germline V gene, CDR1 is KGHSH and CDR2 is LQKENI. The V segment lost 3 bases and the J segment 9 bases; nucleotides outside the gene matches: 6. The CDR3 nucleotides are TGTGCCAGCTCACCTCCGGAGACTAGCGGTGAGCAGTTCTTC. Protein sequence: CASSPPETSGEQFF.

This chain uses TRBV10-2 with TRBJ1-4, with 7 bases lining up with TRBD1. The CDR3 covers 16 residues. Germline values: CDR1 WSHSY, CDR2 SAAADI. Germline trimming cut 8 bases from V and 5 bases from J; bases unmatched to any gene: 14. The CDR3 bases are TGCGCCAGCTGGGGGCTTGGGACAGCGAGAAATGAAAAACTGTTTTTT. This encodes CASWGLGTARNEKLFF.

This clone turned up a few times. The chain carries TRBV6-6 and TRBJ1-1; D not resolved. Trimming removed 2 bases at V and 10 bases at J, with 14 bases between. Germline V lookup: CDR1 MNHNY, CDR2 SVGAGI (reference sequence). This CDR3 contains 13 residues. CDR3 coding DNA: TGTGCCAGCAGTTACCGGGGAAAAGGAGTAGCTTTCTTT. This encodes CASSYRGKGVAFF.

The rearrangement links TRBV7-9 to TRBJ2-7; 13 nucleotides agree with TRBD2. The junction had 19 bases not matched to a gene; V was cut back by 5 bases and J by 6 bases. The germline gives CDR1 SEHNR, CDR2 FQNEAQ (reference sequence). This CDR3 has 19 residues. The CDR3 nucleotides read TGTGCCAGCAGCCCACCCCCCGGACTAGCGGGAGTGAAAAGGGGCGAGCAGTACTTC. This encodes CASSPPPGLAGVKRGEQYF.

This clone showed up just a few times. The chain combines TRBV19 with TRBJ1-4; 9 bases are a match to TRBD1. V was clipped by 6 bases and J by 6 bases; unmatched bases: 8. There are 15 residues in the CDR3. Germline assignment: CDR1 LNHDA and CDR2 SQIVND (reference sequence). Here the CDR3 DNA reads TGTGCCAGTAGGGGGAACAGGGGGCAAGATGAAAAACTGTTTTTT. This translates into CASRGNRGQDEKLFF.

About this clone: At one of its ends the junction is not consistent with the germline gene, which may arise from a read error. The V call is TRBV30, the J call TRBJ1-2; weak D call: TRBD1 (5 bases). This CDR3 region has 13 residues. Germline-derived CDR1 and CDR2 are GTSNPN and SVGIG (reference sequence). CDR3 bases: TGTGCCTGGAGTGGCAGGGCCAACTATGGCTACCCCTTC. Translation: CAWSGRANYGYPF.

V gene TRBV19 combines with J gene TRBJ2-2, with D unresolved. The germline CDR1 and CDR2 sequences are LNHDA and SQIVND (reference sequence). CDR3 length equals 16 residues. Trimming left V 1 base short and J 4 bases short, with 13 bases between. This CDR3 is CASSIGAAISTGELFF. As DNA, the CDR3 is TGTGCCAGTAGTATAGGCGCGGCCATTAGCACCGGGGAGCTGTTTTTT.

The chain combines TRBV7-2 with TRBJ2-5, with D perhaps matching TRBD2 (6 bases). This CDR3 is built from 15 residues. Germline V gives CDR1 SGHTA, CDR2 FQGNSA. V lost 4 bases and J lost 3, with 15 bases in between. The DNA for the CDR3 is TGTGCCAGCAGCTCGCGCCCCGGGAGCAAAGAGACCCAGTACTTC. The encoded protein is CASSSRPGSKETQYF.

This clone was detected only a few times. The chain recombines TRBV11-2 with TRBJ1-2, with D perhaps TRBD1 (6 bases). This CDR3 spans 13 amino acids. V was trimmed by 5 bases and J by 1 base, leaving 8 bases between them. Germline-derived CDR1 and CDR2 are SGHAT and FQNNGV. The CDR3 DNA reads TGTGCCAGCAGCAGGGACATTAACTATGGCTACACCTTC. This gives the protein CASSRDINYGYTF.

The chain recombines TRBV6-1 with TRBJ2-2; 8 positions agree with TRBD2. V lost 7 bases to trimming and J lost 7 bases; unmatched junction nucleotides: 5. Germline V lookup: CDR1 MNHNS, CDR2 SASEGT. The CDR3 has 13 residues. This CDR3 is CASTGGGLGELFF. The CDR3, as DNA: TGTGCCAGCACAGGCGGGGGGCTCGGGGAGCTGTTTTTT.

The chain uses TRBV5-1 and TRBJ1-2; tentative D call: TRBD1 (5 bases). The CDR3 spans 14 residues. Trimming shortened V by 2 bases and J by 2 bases, and 10 bases separated the two germline ends. The germline V gene has CDR1 SGHRS and CDR2 YFSETQ. The CDR3 DNA sequence: TGCGCCAGCAGCTTACAACAGGAAAACTATGGCTACACCTTC. It codes for CASSLQQENYGYTF. Based on the CDR3 plus reference TRBV5-1 and TRBJ1-2, the full variable domain is KAGVTQTPRYLIKTRGQQVTLSCSPISGHRSVSWYQQTPGQGLQFLFEYFSETQRNKGNFPGRFSGRQFSNSRSEMNVSTLELGDSALYLCASSLQQENYGYTFGSGTRLTVV.

The V gene is TRBV30, the J gene TRBJ1-1; D unclear. V lost 5 bases and J 6 bases, leaving 13 bases between the germline ends. Germline lookup yields CDR1 GTSNPN and CDR2 SVGIG (reference sequence). The CDR3 contains 12 residues. CDR3 region: CAWVTHGAEAFF. In DNA, the CDR3 is TGTGCCTGGGTTACACACGGGGCTGAAGCTTTCTTT. Full variable domain (missing parts from reference TRBV30 and TRBJ1-1): SQTIHQWPATLVQPVGSPLSLECTVEGTSNPNLYWYRQAAGRGLQLLFYSVGIGQISSEVPQNLSASRPQDRQFILSSKKLLLSDSGFYLCAWVTHGAEAFFGQGTRLTVV.

The V call is TRBV30, the J call TRBJ1-2, with 10 bases fitting TRBD1. CDR1 is GTSNPN, CDR2 SVGIG, per germline (reference sequence). V lost 4 bases and J lost 7; bases outside the gene matches: 6. The CDR3 spans 13 residues. The CDR3 nucleotides are TGTGCCTGGACGCGAAGGACAGGGGGTGGCTACACCTTC. It translates to CAWTRRTGGGYTF.

J is TRBJ1-2 and V is TRBV12-5, with a possible D match to TRBD1 (5 bases). V was pared by 9 bases and J by 2 bases, with 13 bases between. The CDR3 has 13 residues. Germline CDR1 and CDR2: LGHNT and FRNRAP. The chain's CDR3 is CASHGGGNYGYTF. The CDR3 DNA follows: TGTGCTAGCCACGGGGGGGGGAACTATGGCTACACCTTC.

This clone has just one count. V usage is TRBV4-2 and J usage is TRBJ2-7; 8 nucleotides align to TRBD2. The V gene end was trimmed by 1 base and the J gene end by 3 bases; junction bases not matched to a gene: 5. The germline gives CDR1 LGHNA, CDR2 YNFKEQ. The CDR3 is 15 amino acids. The CDR3 loop is CASSQGLAGGYEQYF. CDR3 nucleotide sequence: TGTGCCAGCAGCCAAGGCCTAGCGGGTGGCTACGAGCAGTACTTC.

This clone was counted a few times. J is TRBJ1-2 and V is TRBV10-3, with TRBD1 as a possible D gene (5 bases). V was trimmed by 6 bases and J by 3 bases, leaving 11 bases between them. Germline CDR1 is ENHRY and CDR2 is SYGVKD. This CDR3 is 13 amino acids long. In nucleotides, the CDR3 is TGTGCCATCAGCCGAGACAGATACTATGGCTACACCTTC. This translates into CAISRDRYYGYTF.

The chain has TRBV5-1 and TRBJ1-2; D possibly corresponds to TRBD1 (6 bases). This CDR3 is 13 amino acids long. Germline V gene data show CDR1 as SGHRS and CDR2 as YFSETQ. V was cut by 0 bases and J by 7 bases, with 10 bases left in between. The CDR3 DNA reads as TGCGCCAGCAGCTTGGAGCCAGGGGCTGGCTACACCTTC. Residues: CASSLEPGAGYTF.

V and J are TRBV5-4 and TRBJ2-3; 7 bases agree with TRBD2. V lost 1 base, J lost 2 bases, and 7 bases stayed unmatched. Germline values: CDR1 SGHNT, CDR2 YYREEE (reference sequence). The CDR3 is 16 residues long. The CDR3 loop reads CASSLRLAGVTDTQYF. CDR3 sequence (DNA): TGTGCCAGCAGCTTGAGACTAGCTGGTGTCACAGATACGCAGTATTTT.

CDR3 sequence: CASSRDPDNEQFF. The CDR3 nucleotides are TGTGCCAGCAGCCGGGATCCTGACAATGAGCAGTTCTTC. V gene TRBV21-1 combines with J gene TRBJ2-1; the table's D call of TRBD2 was not tested on the DNA. TRBV21-1 is labeled a pseudogene. The CDR3 totals 13 residues.

The chain carries TRBV7-9 and TRBJ2-7; 7 bases match TRBD2. This CDR3 comprises 15 residues. Germline assignment: CDR1 SEHNR and CDR2 FQNEAQ (reference sequence). Trimming took 5 bases from V and 2 from J; bases not matched to a gene: 9. CDR3 amino acids: CASSLRLAPAYEQYF. Written as DNA, the CDR3 is TGTGCCAGCAGCCTCCGACTAGCCCCAGCCTACGAGCAGTACTTC.

The CDR3 region has the DNA TGTGCCTGGAGTGTAGGACTAGCATCCTACAATGAGCAGTTCTTC. Amino acid sequence: CAWSVGLASYNEQFF. This chain joins TRBV30 and TRBJ2-1; 8 nucleotides agree with TRBD2. In germline, CDR1 is GTSNPN, CDR2 SVGIG (reference sequence). This CDR3 is built from 15 residues. J gave up 1 base and V 0 bases, and 2 bases lay outside the gene matches. The entire variable domain, with the rest obtained from reference TRBV30 and TRBJ2-1, is as follows: SQTIHQWPATLVQPVGSPLSLECTVEGTSNPNLYWYRQAAGRGLQLLFYSVGIGQISSEVPQNLSASRPQDRQFILSSKKLLLSDSGFYLCAWSVGLASYNEQFFGPGTRLTVL.

This clone has just a few counts. The chain links TRBV27 to TRBJ2-6; D might be TRBD2 (6 bases). This CDR3 spans 19 amino acids. Germline-derived CDR1 and CDR2 are MNHEY and SMNVEV (reference sequence). V gave up 5 bases and J gave up 0 bases, with 20 bases separating them. The CDR3 DNA is TGTGCCAGCAGTGCCCCCGGGGAGGCATATCGCTCTGGGGCCAACGTCCTGACTTTC. Its translation: CASSAPGEAYRSGANVLTF.

The rearrangement links TRBV29-1 to TRBJ2-1; D is uncertain. CDR1 and CDR2 (germline): SQVTM, ANQGSEA. This CDR3 has 13 amino acids. V lost 2 bases and J lost 0, with 5 bases in between. In nucleotides, the CDR3 is TGCAGCGTTGAACCCGGCTCCTACAATGAGCAGTTCTTC. Amino acid sequence: CSVEPGSYNEQFF.

The chain has TRBV9 and TRBJ2-7; 12 bases agree with TRBD2. Germline assignment: CDR1 SGDLS and CDR2 YYNGEE. J lost 1 base, V lost 0 bases, and 5 bases had no gene match. The CDR3 is 17 amino acids. Here the CDR3 DNA reads TGTGCCAGCAGCGTAGGACTAGCGGGGGCCTTGTCCTACGAGCAGTACTTC. Protein: CASSVGLAGALSYEQYF. Variable domain in full (rest from reference TRBV9 and TRBJ2-7): DSGVTQTPKHLITATGQRVTLRCSPRSGDLSVYWYQQSLDQGLQFLIQYYNGEERAKGNILERFSAQQFPDLHSELNLSSLELGDSALYFCASSVGLAGALSYEQYFGPGTRLTVT.

This chain links TRBV6-1 with TRBJ2-7; 8 nucleotides align to TRBD1. Trimming cost V 6 bases and J 0 bases; bases outside gene matches: 4. Germline V gene sequence: CDR1 MNHNS, CDR2 SASEGT. CDR3 length: 14 amino acids. Here the CDR3 DNA reads TGTGCCAGCAGCCGGGACAGGTACTCCTACGAGCAGTACTTC. Its translation is CASSRDRYSYEQYF.

The chain combines TRBV28 with TRBJ1-3, with 8 bases aligning to TRBD1. The germline V gene has CDR1 MDHEN and CDR2 SYDVKM. With V trimmed by 6 bases and J by 3 bases, 7 bases remained unmatched. This CDR3 is 15 amino acids long. The CDR3 loop reads CASSLPGQGGNTIYF. For the CDR3, the DNA is TGTGCCAGCAGCCTACCCGGACAGGGTGGAAACACCATATATTTT.

In its sample, this clone was seen a few times. The chain carries TRBV6-5 and TRBJ2-1; tentatively, D is TRBD2 (6 bases). V was cut by 7 bases and J by 9 bases, with 16 bases left in between. There are 13 residues in the CDR3. CDR1 is MNHEY and CDR2 is SVGAGI in the germline V gene. The CDR3 sequence is CASTESTRGEQFF. In DNA form, the CDR3 reads TGTGCCAGCACCGAATCGACTAGAGGTGAGCAGTTCTTC.

The chain carries TRBV29-1 and TRBJ1-1, with a weak D call TRBD1 (5 bases). Germline lookup yields CDR1 SQVTM and CDR2 ANQGSEA. The CDR3 runs 15 residues. V was shortened by 6 bases and J by 0 bases, with 17 bases between the two germline ends. The DNA for the CDR3 is TGCAGCGTGACGGAGGGGAGGTGGATGAACACTGAAGCTTTCTTT. This sequence encodes CSVTEGRWMNTEAFF.

The J gene is TRBJ2-3, the V gene TRBV4-1; possibly TRBD2 for D (5 bases). The germline V gene has CDR1 MGHRA and CDR2 YSYEKL. Trimming shortened V by 1 base and J by 6 bases, and 5 bases separated the two germline ends. The CDR3 runs to 12 residues. CDR3 DNA: TGCGCCAGCAGCCAAGGCGGGGATACGCAGTATTTT. Amino acids: CASSQGGDTQYF.

This clone was observed a handful of times. V usage is TRBV6-1 and J usage is TRBJ1-6; no reliable D call. There are 14 residues in the CDR3. Germline V gene lookup returns CDR1 MNHNS and CDR2 SASEGT. The ends were cut back, 8 bases at V and 5 bases at J, with 13 bases in the middle. This CDR3 is CASSTTGNNSPLHF. CDR3 DNA sequence: TGTGCCAGCTCCACTACCGGTAATAATTCACCCCTCCACTTT.